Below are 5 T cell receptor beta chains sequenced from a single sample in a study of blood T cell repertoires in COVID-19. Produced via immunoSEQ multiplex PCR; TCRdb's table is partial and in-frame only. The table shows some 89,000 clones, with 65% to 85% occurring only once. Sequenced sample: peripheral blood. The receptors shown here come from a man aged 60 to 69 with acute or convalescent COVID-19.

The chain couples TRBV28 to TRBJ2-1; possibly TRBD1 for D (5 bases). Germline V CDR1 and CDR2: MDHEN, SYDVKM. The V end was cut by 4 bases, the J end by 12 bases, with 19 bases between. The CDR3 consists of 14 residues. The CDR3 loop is CASSSQGRLAVQFF. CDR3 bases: TGTGCCAGCAGTTCCCAGGGTAGGTTAGCCGTGCAGTTCTTC. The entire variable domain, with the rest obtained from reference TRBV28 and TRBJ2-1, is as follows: DVKVTQSSRYLVKRTGEKVFLECVQDMDHENMFWYRQDPGLGLRLIYFSYDVKMKEKGDIPEGYSVSREKKERFSLILESASTNQTSMYLCASSSQGRLAVQFFGPGTRLTVL.

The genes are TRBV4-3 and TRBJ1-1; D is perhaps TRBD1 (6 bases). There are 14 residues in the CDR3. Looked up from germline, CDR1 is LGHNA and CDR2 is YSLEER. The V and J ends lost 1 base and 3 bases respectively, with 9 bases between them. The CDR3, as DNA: TGCGCCAGCAGCCAAGTAACAGGGTACACTGAAGCTTTCTTT. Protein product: CASSQVTGYTEAFF.

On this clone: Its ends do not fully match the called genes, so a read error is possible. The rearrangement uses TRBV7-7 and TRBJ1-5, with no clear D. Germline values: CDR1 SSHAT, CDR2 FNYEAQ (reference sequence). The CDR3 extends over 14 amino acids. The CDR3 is CASSSPGSNQPQHF. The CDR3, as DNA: TGTGCTAGCAGCTCGCCAGGTAGCAATCAGCCCCAGCATTTT.

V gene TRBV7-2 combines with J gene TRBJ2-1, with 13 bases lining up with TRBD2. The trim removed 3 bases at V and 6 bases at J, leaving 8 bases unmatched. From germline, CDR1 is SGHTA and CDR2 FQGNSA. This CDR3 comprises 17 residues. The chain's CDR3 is CASSFGLAGALRNEQFF. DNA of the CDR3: TGTGCCAGCAGCTTCGGACTAGCGGGGGCCCTGCGCAATGAGCAGTTCTTC.

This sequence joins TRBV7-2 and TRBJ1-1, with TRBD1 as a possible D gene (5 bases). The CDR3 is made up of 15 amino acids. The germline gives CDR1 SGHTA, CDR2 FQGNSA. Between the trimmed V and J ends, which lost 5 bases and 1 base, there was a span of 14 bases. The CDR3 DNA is TGTGCCAGCAGCAGTACCAGGCAGGGGAACACTGAAGCTTTCTTT. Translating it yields CASSSTRQGNTEAFF.